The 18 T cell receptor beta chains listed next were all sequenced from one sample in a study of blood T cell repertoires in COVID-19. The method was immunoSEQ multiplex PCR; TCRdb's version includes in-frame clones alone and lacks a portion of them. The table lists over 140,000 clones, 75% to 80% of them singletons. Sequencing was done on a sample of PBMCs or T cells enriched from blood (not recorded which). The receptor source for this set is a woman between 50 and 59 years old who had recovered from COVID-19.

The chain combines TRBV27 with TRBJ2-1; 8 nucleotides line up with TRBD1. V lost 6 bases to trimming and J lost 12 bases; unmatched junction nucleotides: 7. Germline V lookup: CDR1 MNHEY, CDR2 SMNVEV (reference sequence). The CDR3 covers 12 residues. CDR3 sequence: CASSWTGTGQFF. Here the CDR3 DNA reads TGTGCCAGCAGCTGGACAGGGACAGGGCAGTTCTTC.

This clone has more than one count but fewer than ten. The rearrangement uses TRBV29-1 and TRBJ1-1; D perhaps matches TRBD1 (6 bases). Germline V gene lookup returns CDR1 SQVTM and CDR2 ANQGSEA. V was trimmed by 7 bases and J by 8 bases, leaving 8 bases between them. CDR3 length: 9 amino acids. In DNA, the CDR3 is TGCAGCGCGGGGACAGAAGCTTTCTTT. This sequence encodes CSAGTEAFF.

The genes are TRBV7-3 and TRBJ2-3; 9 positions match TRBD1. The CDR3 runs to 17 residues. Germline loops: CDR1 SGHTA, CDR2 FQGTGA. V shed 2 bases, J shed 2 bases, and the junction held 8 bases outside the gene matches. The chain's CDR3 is CASSLQGQGPYTDTQYF. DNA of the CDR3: TGTGCCAGCAGCTTACAGGGACAGGGACCATACACAGATACGCAGTATTTT.

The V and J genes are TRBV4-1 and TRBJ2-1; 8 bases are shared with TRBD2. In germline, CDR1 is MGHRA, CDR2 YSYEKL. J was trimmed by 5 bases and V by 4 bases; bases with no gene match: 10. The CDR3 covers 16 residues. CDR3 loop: CASSPFELAGDNEQFF. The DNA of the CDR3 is TGCGCCAGCAGCCCTTTTGAGCTAGCGGGTGACAATGAGCAGTTCTTC.

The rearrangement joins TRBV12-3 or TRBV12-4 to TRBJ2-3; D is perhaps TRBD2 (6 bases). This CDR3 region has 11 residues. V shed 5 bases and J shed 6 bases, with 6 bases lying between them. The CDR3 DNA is TGTGCCAGCAGTCGGGGGGATACGCAGTATTTT. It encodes CASSRGDTQYF.

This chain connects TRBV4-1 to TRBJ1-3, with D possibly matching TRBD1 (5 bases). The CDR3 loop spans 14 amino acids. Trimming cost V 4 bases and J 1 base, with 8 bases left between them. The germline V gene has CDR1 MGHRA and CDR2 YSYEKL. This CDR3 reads CASSLGVSGNTIYF. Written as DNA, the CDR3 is TGCGCCAGCAGCCTAGGGGTTTCTGGAAACACCATATATTTT.

The CDR3 DNA follows: TGTGCCAGCAGCCGGACAGGGGTAGGAGAAAAACTGTTTTTT. Translated, it gives CASSRTGVGEKLFF. The rearrangement links TRBV5-5 to TRBJ1-4, with 9 bases fitting TRBD1. Germline CDR1 is SGHKS and CDR2 is YYEKEE (reference sequence). The CDR3 totals 14 residues. V dropped 4 bases and J dropped 8; count of bases not matched to a gene: 6.

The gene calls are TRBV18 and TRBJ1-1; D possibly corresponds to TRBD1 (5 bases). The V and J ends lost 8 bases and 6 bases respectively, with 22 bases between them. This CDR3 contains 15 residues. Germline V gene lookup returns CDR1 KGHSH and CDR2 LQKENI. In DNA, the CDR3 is TGTGCCAGCACTCAAGTTGAAGGTGGAGGGGCTGAAGCTTTCTTT. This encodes CASTQVEGGGAEAFF.

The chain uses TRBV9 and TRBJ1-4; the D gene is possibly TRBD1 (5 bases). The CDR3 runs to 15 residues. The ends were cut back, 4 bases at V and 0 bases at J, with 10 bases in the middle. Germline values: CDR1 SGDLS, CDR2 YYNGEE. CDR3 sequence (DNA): TGTGCCAGCAGCTTCCAGGGTGCAACTAATGAAAAACTGTTTTTT. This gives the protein CASSFQGATNEKLFF.

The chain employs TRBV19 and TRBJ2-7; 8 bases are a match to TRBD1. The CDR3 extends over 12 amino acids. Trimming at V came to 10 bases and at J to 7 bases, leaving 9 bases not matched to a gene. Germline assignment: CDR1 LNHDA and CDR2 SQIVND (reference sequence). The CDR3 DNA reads TGTGCCACCCGCAGGGGGCCCGGGGAGCAGTACTTC. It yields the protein CATRRGPGEQYF.

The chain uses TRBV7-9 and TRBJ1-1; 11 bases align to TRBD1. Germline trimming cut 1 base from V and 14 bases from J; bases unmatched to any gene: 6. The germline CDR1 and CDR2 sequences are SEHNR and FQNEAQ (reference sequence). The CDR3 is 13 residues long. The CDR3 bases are TGTGCCAGCAGCTTAGAGAGGGGGGACAGGGGGTTCTTT. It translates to CASSLERGDRGFF.

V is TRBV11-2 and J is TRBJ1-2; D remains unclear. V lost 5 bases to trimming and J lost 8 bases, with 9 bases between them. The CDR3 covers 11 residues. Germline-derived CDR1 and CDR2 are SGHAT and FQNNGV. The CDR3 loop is CASSQTGGYTF. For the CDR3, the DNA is TGTGCCAGCAGCCAGACGGGAGGCTACACCTTC.

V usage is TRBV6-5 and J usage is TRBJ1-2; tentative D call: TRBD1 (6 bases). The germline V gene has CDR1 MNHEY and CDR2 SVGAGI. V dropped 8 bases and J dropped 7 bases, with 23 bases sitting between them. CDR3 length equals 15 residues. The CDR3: CASAPAGQFYPGYTF. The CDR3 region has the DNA TGTGCCAGCGCTCCGGCTGGACAGTTCTATCCTGGCTACACCTTC.

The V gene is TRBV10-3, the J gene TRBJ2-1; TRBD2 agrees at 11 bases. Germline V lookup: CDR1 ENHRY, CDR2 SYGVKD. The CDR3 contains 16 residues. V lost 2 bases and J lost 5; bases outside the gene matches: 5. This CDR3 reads CAISETSGSSDNEQFF. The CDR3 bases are TGTGCCATCAGTGAGACTAGCGGGAGTTCGGACAATGAGCAGTTCTTC.

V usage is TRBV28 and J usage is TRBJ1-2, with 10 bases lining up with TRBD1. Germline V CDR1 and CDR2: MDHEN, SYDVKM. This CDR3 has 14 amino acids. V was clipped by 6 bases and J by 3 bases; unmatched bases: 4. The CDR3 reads CASRPTGGDYGYTF. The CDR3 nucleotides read TGTGCCAGCAGACCGACAGGGGGCGACTATGGCTACACCTTC.

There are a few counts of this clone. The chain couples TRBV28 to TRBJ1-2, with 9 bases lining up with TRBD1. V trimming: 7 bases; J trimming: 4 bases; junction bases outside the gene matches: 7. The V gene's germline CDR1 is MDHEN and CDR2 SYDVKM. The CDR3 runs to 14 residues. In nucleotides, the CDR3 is TGTGCCAGCAACCGCCGGACAGGGGCCTATGGCTACACCTTC. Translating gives CASNRRTGAYGYTF.

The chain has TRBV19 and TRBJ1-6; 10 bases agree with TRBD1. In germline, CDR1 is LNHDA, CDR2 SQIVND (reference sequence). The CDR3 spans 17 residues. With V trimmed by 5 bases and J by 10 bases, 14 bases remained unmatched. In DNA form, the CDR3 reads TGTGCCAGTAGTCCCCAGGGAGCCGGGACAGGGGCATCACCCCTCCACTTT. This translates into CASSPQGAGTGASPLHF.

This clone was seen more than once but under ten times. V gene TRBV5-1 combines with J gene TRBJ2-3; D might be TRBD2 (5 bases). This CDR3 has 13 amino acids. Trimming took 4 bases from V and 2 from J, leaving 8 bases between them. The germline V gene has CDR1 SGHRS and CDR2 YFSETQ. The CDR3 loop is CASSADSTDTQYF. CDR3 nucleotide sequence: TGCGCCAGCAGCGCGGACTCCACAGATACGCAGTATTTT.